Here is one T cell receptor (beta chain) with its context. What it binds is unknown. CDR1 and CDR2 from the germline V gene are MDHEN and SYDVKM. The CDR3 totals 15 residues. Trimming stripped 4 bases from V and 9 bases from J, with 19 bases between. The data originate from a study of cytomegalovirus exposure and HLA in healthy donors. PCR amplification relied on 60 Vbeta primers (plus 13 Jbeta primers). TCRdb's table, derived via immunoSEQ multiplex PCR, lists solely in-frame clones and lacks some. The repertoire holds approximately 100,000 clones, with 75% as singletons. General study findings and limits: A likely sequencing artifact accounted for one observed cluster of highly shared sequence variants. A later analysis reportedly found that, within productive TCRs, an Asian-associated ancestry cluster had fewer N-insertions than the mean observed across the 666 donors.

The receptor's source is a man in his fifties or sixties in good health and CMV-seronegative. Input material: PBMCs. V is TRBV28 and J is TRBJ1-5, with D tentatively TRBD1 (6 bases). Here the CDR3 reads CASSSGHRRVRPQHF. The CDR3 bases are TGTGCCAGCAGTTCGGGACACCGCCGGGTTCGGCCCCAGCATTTT.